These 11 T cell receptor beta chains were all obtained from the same sample, sequenced in a study of blood T cells in healthy people across ages. Next came a second PCR, run for roughly 7 to 12 cycles, which used a sample-barcoded 5' primer along with a J-beta primer mix. TCRdb analysed the 5' RACE reads with MiXCR anew, one entry per CDR3 protein. The sample holds 2 million or so distinct CDR3 sequences, around 50% seen once. The sample consisted of blood. These TCRs come from a woman in her thirties or forties in good health.

The chain employs TRBV5-5 and TRBJ1-4; no clear D gene. This CDR3 is built from 15 residues. V gave up 4 bases and J gave up 0 bases, with 10 bases separating them. CDR1 is SGHKS, CDR2 YYEKEE, per germline (reference sequence). The CDR3 is CASSAVGTTNEKLFF. CDR3 DNA sequence: TGTGCCAGCAGCGCGGTGGGCACAACTAATGAAAAACTGTTTTTT.

The chain uses TRBV7-2 and TRBJ2-7; a weak D match, TRBD1 (5 bases). The J call may be faulty, since TRBJ2-5 better matches the DNA end. Germline assignment: CDR1 SGHTA and CDR2 FQGNSA. The CDR3 has 15 amino acids. The CDR3 loop is CASSPRAADIGTQYF. CDR3 coding DNA: TGTGCCAGCAGCCCCCGGGCGGCGGACATAGGGACCCAGTACTTC.

J is TRBJ2-3 and V is TRBV4-2, with TRBD2 matching 7 bases. In germline, CDR1 is LGHNA, CDR2 YNFKEQ. Trimming removed 3 bases from V and 6 bases from J; junction bases left unmatched: 21. The length of the CDR3 is 19 residues. The CDR3 DNA reads as TGTGCCAGCAGCCAGAGCCAAAGTAGGACGGGGGGAGTCATGGATACGCAGTATTTT. Translation gives CASSQSQSRTGGVMDTQYF.

The rearrangement joins TRBV15 to TRBJ1-6, with TRBD1 matching over 9 bases. Trimming took 3 bases from V and 8 from J; bases not matched to a gene: 5. CDR1 is LNHNV and CDR2 is YYDKDF in the germline V gene (reference sequence). This CDR3 is 15 amino acids long. CDR3 in amino acids: CATSRSTGGDSPLHF. The DNA for the CDR3 is TGTGCCACCAGCAGGTCGACAGGGGGTGATTCACCCCTCCACTTT.

This clonotype has a single count. The genes are TRBV6-5 and TRBJ2-5; 9 bases map to TRBD1. V gave up 3 bases and J gave up 4 bases; unmatched junction bases: 6. This CDR3 is 15 amino acids long. Germline assignment: CDR1 MNHEY and CDR2 SVGAGI. The chain's CDR3 is CASSYGQGTIETQYF. The CDR3 nucleotides are TGTGCCAGCAGTTATGGACAGGGGACTATAGAGACCCAGTACTTC.

The genes are TRBV20-1 and TRBJ2-3; D assignment may be TRBD1 or TRBD2 (5 bases each). From germline, CDR1 is DFQATT and CDR2 SNEGSKA (reference sequence). Trimming pared 4 bases from V and 8 bases from J, leaving 22 bases between. CDR3 size: 15 residues. CDR3 region: CSAKPGTVVTATQYF. The CDR3 bases are TGCAGTGCTAAGCCGGGGACGGTTGTGACGGCTACGCAGTATTTT.

The rearrangement links TRBV7-2 to TRBJ2-3; D might be TRBD1 or TRBD2, each matching 5 bases. Germline CDR1 and CDR2: SGHTA and FQGNSA. The CDR3 extends over 15 amino acids. V was trimmed by 2 bases and J by 2 bases, leaving 11 bases between them. The CDR3 sequence: CASSLTRGPTDTQYF. In DNA, the CDR3 is TGTGCCAGCAGCTTAACTAGGGGCCCCACAGATACGCAGTATTTT.

The CDR3 loop reads CASSKDRGKYNEQFF. CDR3 coding DNA: TGTGCCAGCAGCAAAGACAGGGGGAAATACAATGAGCAGTTCTTC. The rearrangement links TRBV6-2 or TRBV6-3 to TRBJ2-1, with 9 bases that match TRBD1. The germline gives CDR1 MNHEY, CDR2 SVGEGT. Trimming removed 6 bases from V and 4 bases from J; junction bases left unmatched: 7. The CDR3 is made up of 15 amino acids.

The chain joins TRBV15 to TRBJ2-3; 11 nucleotides align to TRBD2. Trimming removed 0 bases from V and 6 bases from J; junction bases left unmatched: 5. The CDR3 contains 16 residues. The germline V gene has CDR1 LNHNV and CDR2 YYDKDF (reference sequence). The CDR3 region has the DNA TGTGCCACCAGCAGAGAGGGACTAGCGGAGAGTGATACGCAGTATTTT. Translation gives CATSREGLAESDTQYF.

The gene calls are TRBV2 and TRBJ2-7; no clear D. This CDR3 has 14 residues. Germline loops: CDR1 SNHLY, CDR2 FYNNEI. Trimming cost V 4 bases and J 2 bases, with 12 bases left between them. The CDR3, as DNA: TGTGCCAGCAGTGGATCGGCCATAACCTACGAGCAGTACTTC. Its protein is CASSGSAITYEQYF.

This clonotype has a single count. V usage is TRBV6-6 and J usage is TRBJ1-5; 8 bases align to TRBD1. CDR1 is MNHNY and CDR2 is SVGAGI in the germline V gene (reference sequence). CDR3 length: 15 amino acids. Trimming removed 9 bases from V and 5 bases from J; junction bases left unmatched: 12. This CDR3 is CASWPLGQGDQPQHF. CDR3 coding DNA: TGTGCCAGTTGGCCCCTCGGACAGGGCGATCAGCCCCAGCATTTT.